This TCR beta chain was obtained from a study of cytomegalovirus exposure and HLA in healthy donors (dated by TCRdb to the late 2010s). Context from the whole study: According to an earlier analysis of 550 to 700 of the donors, 150 million to 200 million T cells yielded roughly 110 million unique TCR beta sequences and about 300 Gb of sequence data. Rather than drawing on any new phenotypic data, the later analysis identified candidate immune exposures from TCR beta sequences and the way those sequences occurred across donors. Every repertoire in the discovery cohort had been generated on one and the same sequencing platform. Among some 400 genotyped donors of the cohort, an average of approximately 240,000 unique TCR beta nucleotide sequences was sequenced per donor, of which roughly 18% were non-productive. A later genetic analysis used genome-wide SNP genotypes for about 65% of the roughly 670 donors, treating that subset as a discovery cohort. To predict cytomegalovirus infection status, the study combined high-throughput TCR immunosequencing, statistical association of individual TCRs with disease status, and machine learning. Besides the first cohort of 666 subjects, a separate validation cohort made up of some 110 different subjects was used. An earlier analysis of some 500 of the donors used high-throughput TCR beta sequencing to judge whether each TCR beta V gene segment behaved as functional or pseudogenic. The study profiled the T cell repertoires of approximately 700 subjects by immunosequencing and related them to cytomegalovirus serostatus. Alongside the repertoire data, information on donor age, sex, ethnicity and CMV serostatus was compiled. Typing coverage varied by locus: about 629-640 donors for A, B, C, DRB1 and DQB1; approximately 520 for DQA1; 600 to 610 for DPA1; approximately 450 for DPB1. The aim of the study was to test whether cataloging public T cell receptors could identify signatures of past pathogen exposure. An early release covering over 500 HLA-typed donors comprised 250 to 350 gigabases of sequencing data and around 80 million unique TCR sequences. To study patterns of TCR occurrence, a later analysis re-analyzed previously published TCR beta repertoires from 700 or so donors and added high-resolution HLA genotyping. HLA typing covered class I and class II loci at four-digit resolution. The genetic ancestry cluster associated with self-reported Caucasian donors included 80% to 90% of the roughly 410 genotyped donors. About 5 DR-DQ haplotypes were handled as single units for association and clustering, since linkage in the cohort was strong.

The cysteine opens and the phenylalanine closes a CDR3 of 15 amino acids. The entry retains the CDR3 DNA only, 45 bases that are in frame from base 1. For CDR1 and CDR2, the germline V gene lists SGHRS and YFSETQ. V is cut by 6 bases and J by 0 bases, and the space between the germline ends is 13 bases. Receptor libraries were prepared by the immunoSEQ multiplex PCR assay. A mixture of 60 forward primers for TCR Vbeta segments and 13 reverse primers for TCR Jbeta segments was used in the multiplex PCR. The CDR3 region of rearranged TCR beta genes was amplified from genomic DNA by a multiplex PCR assay. Amplified TCR beta libraries were sequenced as 87-base-pair reads on the Illumina HiSeq System. The study's own analysis went as follows. A later analysis counted approximately 76 million unique TCR beta chains across the approximately 700 repertoires, and 10 million to 11 million of these chains were shared by at least two donors. To remove PCR and sequencing errors, raw reads were error-corrected and collapsed into unique sequences using a nearest-neighbor algorithm that merged closely related sequences. To assign V, D and J gene segments, CDR3 sequences were aligned to IMGT reference sequences. For a sequence to be retained, a match of at least six nucleotides was required to both a V gene segment and a J gene segment. A rearrangement counted as productive if the CDR3 had no stop codons and remained in frame with V and J, and every other rearrangement counted as non-productive. Following IMGT convention, CDR3 was defined as the stretch from the second conserved V-encoded cysteine to the conserved J-encoded phenylalanine. In an earlier analysis of just under 600 of the donors, sequences lacking an unambiguous match to a single V gene segment were excluded. In an earlier analysis of around 600 of the donors, V segments were called functional above 56.7% productive rearrangements and were called segregating when the between-donor standard deviation exceeded 5%. A statistical classification framework was built to diagnose cytomegalovirus status from the catalog of TCR beta chain sequences. A later analysis assigned V and J genes by comparing TCR nucleotide sequences with IMGT/GENE-DB human TR gene sequences. Using the TCRdist pipeline, a later analysis assigned CDR3 sequences along with most-parsimonious VDJ recombination scenarios. A later analysis defined each TCR beta chain by its CDR3 amino acid sequence plus V-gene family, and excluded reads lacking a unique V-gene family. To address suspected cross-contamination and a sequencing artifact, a later analysis removed several hundred highly shared, low-generation-probability nucleotide sequences. In a later analysis, a clonal expansion index for each public chain was calculated from normalized within-repertoire ranks of inferred template counts. Generation probabilities in a later analysis came from a VDJ recombination model fitted to out-of-frame rearrangements, and those results were checked against IGoR. Hypergeometric tests were used in a later analysis to score TCR-TCR, TCR-HLA and TCR-CMV co-occurrence, with a repertoire-size bias correction applied to the TCR pairs. A later analysis estimated false discovery rates by permuting HLA or CMV assignments 20 times. In a later analysis, co-occurring TCRs were grouped using DBSCAN, with TCRdist sequence similarity added in when clustering inside HLA-allele-positive subsets. Co-occurrence clustering excluded repertoires with fewer than 30,000 or more than 120,000 public chains, plus five with anomalous nucleotide sharing. This immuneACCESS table, as held by TCRdb, lists in-frame sequences with V and J called but not all clones. Of the missing ones, under half trace to an unresolved V gene in checked studies; the others have no known cause. The DNA gave D and trimming, while V, J and clone size come from that table. The sample data list 100,000 to 150,000 clones, and over 80% of these were observed just once. The top ten clonotypes cover roughly 1.2% of the sample.

The full study reports these points: For the cohort, immune exposure information was limited to CMV serostatus. The presence/absence analyses assumed that sequencing depth was roughly uniform across donors, and that assumption may not be true. Assigning TCR associations to individual alleles was difficult when HLA alleles, especially DR and DQ, strongly co-occurred. In the study, 150 to 200 TCR beta chains were listed as associated with cytomegalovirus. In an earlier analysis of more than 500 of the donors, most TCR beta V segments appeared in productive rearrangements about 87% or about 30% of the time, broadly matching IMGT annotations. According to a later analysis, parvovirus B19, influenza, CMV and Epstein-Barr virus appeared linked to several top co-occurrence clusters. Most CMV-associated TCR beta chains appeared to be HLA-restricted in a later analysis, and the HLA associations seemed to be driven largely by CMV exposure. Because counts were too low, 15 or so rarely observed V segments, including chromosome 9 orphons, were excluded from the earlier analysis of 500 to 700 of the donors. Compared with equally common non-associated chains, HLA-associated TCR beta chains in a later analysis were more clonally expanded and had lower generation probabilities. In a later analysis, the rate of TCR association differed among HLA loci, with DRB1 alleles having the most associated TCRs and HLA-C alleles having the fewest. Across donors, most TCR sequences were observed very rarely, whereas some public TCRs were present in many individuals. HLA typing was unavailable for some donors at each locus, so association tests used only the typed subset. Correlated functional status among segregating V segments might reflect linkage disequilibrium, but an unknown experimental factor could not be ruled out. Specific HLA alleles were associated with roughly 16,000 TCR beta sequences at a false discovery rate of 0.05 in a later analysis. A further reported finding was that TCR beta sequences accurately predicted the HLA-A and HLA-B alleles for most subjects in the first cohort. Compared with the approximately 720-donor mean, donors in an Asian-associated ancestry cluster had fewer N-insertions in productive TCRs, according to a later genetic analysis. The 87-base-pair reads could not distinguish some IMGT-functional V segments, including TRBV6-2 and TRBV6-3, so those segments were excluded. The classifier was reported to diagnose cytomegalovirus status with high specificity and sensitivity in both the original and validation cohorts. In vitro tests confirmed that a few of the cytomegalovirus-associated TCR beta chains recognize cytomegalovirus antigens. The cohort was sequenced for TCR beta chains only, and without alpha or paired-chain data the features that could be detected were limited. In a later genetic analysis, a missense DCLRE1C variant was associated with V-gene and J-gene trimming of TCR beta chains, and the association was replicated in an independent cohort. It was suggested by the authors that the approach could potentially be generalized to other disease states and immunological phenotypes. A group of highly shared sequence variants was considered likely to be a technical artifact of the sequencing pipeline.

Turning to this clone: Its antigen is not yet known. No much larger clonotype is one base removed from it; base qualities were not supplied.

The cohort comprised more than 550 healthy bone marrow donors. At the time of sampling, all cohort members were nominally healthy, though unrecorded immune exposures were likely present. The donor was CMV seronegative and was included in the group of a few hundred seronegative cohort members. A peripheral blood sample was provided by each donor, and peripheral blood mononuclear cells were used for TCR beta sequencing. Genomic DNA extraction from the blood cell samples was performed with the Qiagen DNeasy Blood Extraction Kit. This chain is built from TRBV5-1 and TRBJ2-1; the D gene is perhaps TRBD2, from 6 matching bases. This clonotype originated in a boy aged 5-17 years in good health and CMV-seronegative. The sample comprised PBMCs. The CDR3 reads CASTPGLSSYNEQFF. The DNA is as follows: TGCGCCAGCACTCCGGGACTCAGCTCCTACAATGAGCAGTTCTTC.